This entry lists 29 T cell receptor beta chains sequenced from one sample in a study of identical twins (dated by TCRdb to 2016 to 2017). The library was generated by 5' RACE. Sequencing was performed on an Illumina HiSeq 2000. TCRdb's own reprocessing of the public reads used fastp at Q25 and MiXCR and kept productive beta chains. Entries that share a CDR3 protein sequence are merged under the most common genes and DNA. This sample has 650,000 to 750,000 distinct CDR3 sequences in its table, and around 21% of those were observed once. Approximately 4.5% of the sample belongs to the ten largest clones. These sequences were also reported in another study, on T cells expressing NK-cell markers.

The sample taken for sequencing was PBMCs. All receptors come from a woman between 18 and 30 years old in good health.

This sequence joins TRBV20-1 and TRBJ2-5; 13 bases fit TRBD2. The CDR3 loop spans 16 amino acids. V trimming: 5 bases; J trimming: 5 bases; junction bases outside the gene matches: 11. Germline V gene data show CDR1 as DFQATT and CDR2 as SNEGSKA (reference sequence). The CDR3, as DNA: TGCAGTGCTGCCACCTTACTAGCGGGGGGGCTGGAGACCCAGTACTTC. It yields the protein CSAATLLAGGLETQYF.

This clonotype was recorded a few times. V and J are TRBV7-2 and TRBJ2-3; 9 bases align to TRBD2. The CDR3 runs to 16 residues. Germline trimming cut 2 bases from V and 3 bases from J; bases unmatched to any gene: 6. Per germline, CDR1 SGHTA and CDR2 FQGNSA. CDR3 nucleotide sequence: TGTGCCAGCAGCTTATCCTGGCGGGGGGGAACAGATACGCAGTATTTT. Translation: CASSLSWRGGTDTQYF.

This clonotype was detected only once. This chain links TRBV20-1 with TRBJ1-5, with D possibly TRBD1 on 6 matching bases. The germline V gene has CDR1 DFQATT and CDR2 SNEGSKA (reference sequence). The CDR3 loop spans 15 amino acids. The V end was cut by 0 bases, the J end by 2 bases, with 11 bases between. The CDR3 nucleotides read TGCAGTGCTAGAGATTGGGGGGCAGGCAATCAGCCCCAGCATTTT. It yields the protein CSARDWGAGNQPQHF.

This clonotype came up a few times. The chain is built from TRBV25-1 and TRBJ2-3, with 10 bases lining up with TRBD2. This CDR3 is 14 amino acids long. Losses at the gene ends were 6 bases for V and 4 bases for J; bases not matched to a gene: 4. CDR1 is MGHDK and CDR2 is SYGVNS in the germline V gene. For the CDR3, the DNA is TGTGCCAGCAGCCTAGCGGGAGCTTCAGATACGCAGTATTTT. Translation gives CASSLAGASDTQYF.

The chain is built from TRBV9 and TRBJ1-1, with unresolved D. The germline V and J ends were trimmed by 0 bases and 0 bases, with 6 bases remaining between them. Germline V gene lookup returns CDR1 SGDLS and CDR2 YYNGEE. This CDR3 region has 14 residues. The DNA of the CDR3 is TGTGCCAGCAGCGTAGACAGTTTGAACACTGAAGCTTTCTTT. It specifies CASSVDSLNTEAFF.

This clonotype came up a few times. The chain recombines TRBV20-1 with TRBJ2-1; no clear D. The CDR3 contains 15 residues. Germline CDR1 DFQATT, CDR2 SNEGSKA (reference sequence). The V end was cut by 1 base, the J end by 5 bases, with 15 bases between. CDR3 amino acids: CSARAGLGLHNEQFF. As DNA, the CDR3 is TGCAGTGCTAGAGCTGGGCTGGGTCTACACAATGAGCAGTTCTTC.

This clonotype was observed at least ten times. The gene calls are TRBV20-1 and TRBJ1-2; D gene uncertain. V was trimmed by 6 bases and J by 1 base, leaving 15 bases between them. CDR1 and CDR2 from the germline V gene are DFQATT and SNEGSKA (reference sequence). The CDR3 sequence is 14 residues long. The CDR3 DNA reads as TGCAGTGCCTTAGGCCCGGAACTTAACTATGGCTACACCTTC. It codes for CSALGPELNYGYTF.

This clonotype was observed many times. The CDR3 loop reads CASSVSDYEQYF. DNA for the CDR3: TGTGCCAGCAGCGTTTCCGACTACGAGCAGTACTTC. The chain carries TRBV7-2 and TRBJ2-7; D ambiguous. The V and J ends lost 5 bases and 3 bases respectively, with 8 bases between them. Germline V gene lookup returns CDR1 SGHTA and CDR2 FQGNSA. The CDR3 has 12 residues.

This clonotype appeared a few times. The chain recombines TRBV5-6 with TRBJ2-7, with D possibly being TRBD2 (5 bases). Trimming stripped 5 bases from V and 3 bases from J, with 18 bases between. Germline V lookup: CDR1 SGHDT, CDR2 YYEEEE. The CDR3 extends over 15 amino acids. The CDR3 nucleotides are TGTGCCAGCAGTAAAAGGTCCGGCGGGCTCTACGAGCAGTACTTC. Amino acids: CASSKRSGGLYEQYF.

This clonotype was seen more than once but under ten times. J is TRBJ2-5 and V is TRBV10-2; D might be TRBD1 (5 bases). With 6 bases removed from V and 3 bases from J, the gap between germline ends came to 17 bases. This CDR3 comprises 15 residues. Germline-derived CDR1 and CDR2 are WSHSY and SAAADI. DNA of the CDR3: TGCGCCAGCAGGGGCAGGACAAGTCTAAAAGAGACCCAGTACTTC. It encodes CASRGRTSLKETQYF.

This clonotype appeared a few times. The chain couples TRBV3-1 to TRBJ2-7; no clear D. The CDR3 runs 14 residues. The germline V gene has CDR1 LGHDT and CDR2 YNNKEL (reference sequence). V lost 0 bases and J lost 12, with 18 bases in between. CDR3 sequence reads: CASSQENARGRRYF. The DNA for the CDR3 is TGTGCCAGCAGCCAAGAAAACGCTCGAGGTAGGCGGTACTTC.

CDR3 region: CSAITGNTDTQYF. The CDR3, as DNA: TGCAGTGCCATAACAGGGAACACAGATACGCAGTATTTT. This sequence joins TRBV20-1 and TRBJ2-3, with D possibly TRBD1 on 6 matching bases. Germline-derived CDR1 and CDR2 are DFQATT and SNEGSKA (reference sequence). This CDR3 contains 13 residues. The germline V and J ends were trimmed by 6 bases and 2 bases, with 12 bases remaining between them.

CDR3 sequence: CATTKRGNTEAFF. CDR3 in DNA: TGTGCCACCACTAAGCGTGGAAACACTGAAGCTTTCTTT. The chain recombines TRBV15 with TRBJ1-1; D not certain. CDR3 length: 13 amino acids. Germline CDR1 and CDR2: LNHNV and YYDKDF (reference sequence). V gave up 7 bases and J gave up 2 bases, with 11 bases separating them.

The genes are TRBV7-9 and TRBJ2-1; TRBD1 might be the D (5 bases). Deletions cut 6 bases from V and 10 bases from J, with 22 bases between. The CDR3 has 15 amino acids. Germline V lookup: CDR1 SEHNR, CDR2 FQNEAQ (reference sequence). The CDR3 DNA follows: TGTGCCAGCAGGGACGCAGGGTACGTGAGGAGCGAGCAGTTCTTC. Its translation: CASRDAGYVRSEQFF.

The chain joins TRBV12-3 or TRBV12-4 to TRBJ2-2, with D possibly TRBD2 on 6 matching bases. This CDR3 has 12 residues. Trimming stripped 6 bases from V and 8 bases from J, with 10 bases between. CDR3 in amino acids: CASRGLGGELFF. As DNA, the CDR3 is TGTGCCAGCAGGGGACTCGGTGGGGAGCTGTTTTTT.

This clonotype was recorded at least ten times. This chain links TRBV12-3 or TRBV12-4 with TRBJ2-1; the match to TRBD1 covers 8 bases. The CDR3 has 11 residues. After removal of 8 bases from V and 9 bases from J, the junction contained 3 bases not matched to a gene. This CDR3 reads CASADRGEQFF. CDR3 nucleotide sequence: TGTGCCAGCGCTGACAGGGGTGAGCAGTTCTTC.

The V and J genes are TRBV27 and TRBJ2-1; 8 bases agree with TRBD2. The CDR3 is 16 residues long. The germline V gene encodes CDR1 MNHEY and CDR2 SMNVEV (reference sequence). Trimming removed 3 bases from V and 7 bases from J; junction bases left unmatched: 11. The CDR3 region has the DNA TGTGCCAGCAGTTTTCGTTCCAGCGGGAGATATAATGAGCAGTTCTTC. As protein: CASSFRSSGRYNEQFF.

This chain links TRBV20-1 with TRBJ2-5; TRBD2 might be the D (5 bases). The CDR3 is made up of 11 amino acids. Trimming removed 7 bases from V and 5 bases from J, with 11 bases in between. CDR1 is DFQATT, CDR2 SNEGSKA, per germline (reference sequence). CDR3 region: CSVAQIETQYF. The CDR3 nucleotides read TGCAGTGTAGCGCAGATTGAGACCCAGTACTTC.

A word on this clonotype: A much larger clonotype is one base distant, so this may be a read error. This chain connects TRBV3-1 to TRBJ2-2; 11 bases are shared with TRBD1. The CDR3 runs 18 residues. The germline V gene has CDR1 LGHDT and CDR2 YNNKEL (reference sequence). The CDR3 reads CAISRISGTGGAAGELFF. The DNA for the CDR3 is TGTGCCATCAGCCGCATATCCGGGACAGGGGGGGCGGCCGGGGAGCTGTTTTTT.

V and J are TRBV27 and TRBJ2-7, with 7 nucleotides matching TRBD2. There are 15 residues in the CDR3. CDR1 and CDR2 (germline): MNHEY, SMNVEV (reference sequence). Trimming cost V 5 bases and J 5 bases; bases outside gene matches: 12. CDR3 sequence reads: CASSKWGGGFDEQYF. The CDR3 coding sequence is TGTGCCAGCAGTAAGTGGGGGGGAGGTTTCGACGAGCAGTACTTC.

This chain uses TRBV29-1 with TRBJ2-5, with no clear D. Trimming shortened V by 5 bases and J by 5 bases, and 21 bases separated the two germline ends. The germline V gene encodes CDR1 SQVTM and CDR2 ANQGSEA. The CDR3 sequence is 15 residues long. CDR3 DNA: TGCAGCGTTTTCATCGGACGTACCTTTCAGGAGACCCAGTACTTC. Translating gives CSVFIGRTFQETQYF.

This clonotype was seen a handful of times. This chain uses TRBV5-1 with TRBJ2-1; 7 nucleotides line up with TRBD2. Looked up from germline, CDR1 is SGHRS and CDR2 is YFSETQ. Unmatched junction bases numbered 7, after V lost 6 bases and J lost 7 bases. The length of the CDR3 is 13 residues. This CDR3 is CASMRSGANEQFF. CDR3 in DNA: TGCGCCAGCATGCGGAGCGGGGCTAATGAGCAGTTCTTC.

The chain carries TRBV7-2 and TRBJ1-1, with D hard to call. This CDR3 spans 14 amino acids. The germline V gene encodes CDR1 SGHTA and CDR2 FQGNSA. V was trimmed by 3 bases and J by 5 bases, leaving 13 bases between them. DNA of the CDR3: TGTGCCAGCAGCTTGTCAGGCCCCCTGACTGAAGCTTTCTTT. Amino acids: CASSLSGPLTEAFF.

In this sample, this clonotype turned up a few times. The V and J genes are TRBV20-1 and TRBJ2-7; D remains unclear. The CDR3 is 14 amino acids. Germline V gene data show CDR1 as DFQATT and CDR2 as SNEGSKA (reference sequence). Trimming removed 5 bases at V and 0 bases at J, with 14 bases between. The CDR3 reads CSALTPDSSYEQYF. As DNA, the CDR3 is TGCAGTGCTCTAACTCCAGATAGCTCCTACGAGCAGTACTTC.

This chain links TRBV20-1 with TRBJ1-4; D call uncertain. Between the trimmed V and J ends, which lost 0 bases and 6 bases, there was a span of 8 bases. The CDR3 has 13 amino acids. From germline, CDR1 is DFQATT and CDR2 SNEGSKA (reference sequence). CDR3 in amino acids: CSARDVVYEKLFF. CDR3 in DNA: TGCAGTGCTAGAGATGTAGTTTATGAAAAACTGTTTTTT.

In this sample, this clonotype turned up many times. The chain couples TRBV12-3 or TRBV12-4 to TRBJ2-7, with 7 bases identical to TRBD2. J lost 4 bases, V lost 6 bases, and 12 bases had no gene match. CDR3 length equals 15 residues. As DNA, the CDR3 is TGTGCCAGCAGCACTCCTAGCGGAGGGAGGTACGAGCAGTACTTC. Encoded protein: CASSTPSGGRYEQYF.

This clonotype was recorded a few times. This chain links TRBV27 with TRBJ1-2; D unclear. Germline CDR1 reads MNHEY; CDR2 reads SMNVEV (reference sequence). V was clipped by 2 bases and J by 7 bases, with 11 bases between them. The length of the CDR3 is 13 residues. The CDR3 region has the DNA TGTGCCAGCAGTTTAATCGGTTTTGGTGGCTACACCTTC. This encodes CASSLIGFGGYTF.

In this sample, this clonotype turned up many times. The rearrangement joins TRBV27 to TRBJ2-5; 7 bases match TRBD1. Germline V gives CDR1 MNHEY, CDR2 SMNVEV (reference sequence). V shed 3 bases and J 2 bases; nucleotides not matched to a gene: 6. The CDR3 runs to 15 residues. CDR3 sequence (DNA): TGTGCCAGCAGTTTCTTACCGGGACAGCAAGAGACCCAGTACTTC. It specifies CASSFLPGQQETQYF.

In this sample, this clonotype turned up a few times. The genes are TRBV5-1 and TRBJ2-1; the D is unclear. Germline V gives CDR1 SGHRS, CDR2 YFSETQ. This CDR3 region has 11 residues. V was cut by 5 bases and J by 9 bases, with 9 bases left in between. The CDR3 bases are TGCGCCAGCAGATCCGAAAGTGAGCAGTTCTTC. This sequence encodes CASRSESEQFF. The full variable domain, in which reference TRBV5-1 and TRBJ2-1 provide the parts outside the CDR3, is KAGVTQTPRYLIKTRGQQVTLSCSPISGHRSVSWYQQTPGQGLQFLFEYFSETQRNKGNFPGRFSGRQFSNSRSEMNVSTLELGDSALYLCASRSESEQFFGPGTRLTVL.